A single sample is the source of the 22 T cell receptor beta chains below, sequenced in a study of siplizumab effects on memory and regulatory T cells. Using immunoSEQ multiplex PCR, the repertoire was profiled, and TCRdb retains in-frame clones only, with some absent. Here the sample spans roughly 50,000 clones, nearly 98% being singletons. The sequenced sample consisted of naive CD4+ T cells sorted from blood. These receptors came from a human donor in good health.

The chain is built from TRBV19 and TRBJ2-2; possibly TRBD2 for D (5 bases). CDR3 length equals 13 residues. Trimming cost V 6 bases and J 6 bases, with 11 bases left between them. In germline, CDR1 is LNHDA, CDR2 SQIVND (reference sequence). Written as DNA, the CDR3 is TGTGCCAGTAGCAACGGAGGAGCCGGGGAGCTGTTTTTT. Encoded protein: CASSNGGAGELFF.

CDR3 in amino acids: CASSLTADTYSYNEQFF. The DNA for the CDR3 is TGTGCCAGCAGCTTAACCGCGGACACTTACTCCTACAATGAGCAGTTCTTC. The V call is TRBV7-3, the J call TRBJ2-1; tentatively, D is TRBD1 (5 bases). Per the germline V gene, CDR1 is SGHTA and CDR2 is FQGTGA. The CDR3 is 17 amino acids. The ends were cut back, 0 bases at V and 0 bases at J, with 12 bases in the middle.

The CDR3 loop reads CASSTPGQLYGYTF. The CDR3 nucleotides read TGTGCCAGCAGCACCCCGGGACAGCTCTATGGCTACACCTTC. The chain carries TRBV28 and TRBJ1-2, with 7 positions matching TRBD1. This CDR3 spans 14 amino acids. With V trimmed by 6 bases and J by 4 bases, 8 bases remained unmatched. Germline V gives CDR1 MDHEN, CDR2 SYDVKM.

This chain uses TRBV9 with TRBJ2-5; TRBD1 matches 7 bases. Germline V lookup: CDR1 SGDLS, CDR2 YYNGEE. The CDR3 contains 15 residues. Trimming took 0 bases from V and 2 from J; bases not matched to a gene: 4. The CDR3 protein is CASSVGDRAQETQYF. In DNA, the CDR3 is TGTGCCAGCAGCGTAGGAGACAGGGCACAAGAGACCCAGTACTTC. Looking up the rest from reference TRBV9 and TRBJ2-5 gives the full variable domain: DSGVTQTPKHLITATGQRVTLRCSPRSGDLSVYWYQQSLDQGLQFLIQYYNGEERAKGNILERFSAQQFPDLHSELNLSSLELGDSALYFCASSVGDRAQETQYFGPGTRLLVL.

This rearrangement joins TRBV29-1 to TRBJ1-1, with TRBD1 matching over 9 bases. The CDR3 spans 18 residues. V lost 3 bases, J lost 2 bases, and 16 bases stayed unmatched. Germline-derived CDR1 and CDR2 are SQVTM and ANQGSEA. CDR3 residues: CSVDLGTGQGIRNTEAFF. CDR3 DNA sequence: TGCAGCGTTGATTTGGGTACGGGACAGGGTATTAGAAACACTGAAGCTTTCTTT.

The V call is TRBV19, the J call TRBJ1-3; D not resolved. The ends were cut back, 7 bases at V and 2 bases at J, with 15 bases in the middle. CDR3 size: 15 residues. The germline V gene has CDR1 LNHDA and CDR2 SQIVND (reference sequence). The CDR3 spells CASNAAAGAGNTIYF. In DNA form, the CDR3 reads TGTGCCAGTAATGCGGCTGCCGGTGCTGGAAACACCATATATTTT. Filled out from reference TRBV19 and TRBJ1-3, the complete variable domain reads DGGITQSPKYLFRKEGQNVTLSCEQNLNHDAMYWYRQDPGQGLRLIYYSQIVNDFQKGDIAEGYSVSREKKESFPLTVTSAQKNPTAFYLCASNAAAGAGNTIYFGEGSWLTVV.

This chain connects TRBV28 to TRBJ2-1; 8 bases match TRBD2. Germline assignment: CDR1 MDHEN and CDR2 SYDVKM. There are 15 residues in the CDR3. The junction had 6 bases not matched to a gene; V was cut back by 2 bases and J by 6 bases. The CDR3 bases are TGTGCCAGCAGTTTACCGACTAGCGTTTTCAATGAGCAGTTCTTC. Protein product: CASSLPTSVFNEQFF.

This clone has only one observation. The chain recombines TRBV6-5 with TRBJ2-7; 7 nucleotides match TRBD2. This CDR3 spans 14 amino acids. The V gene's germline CDR1 is MNHEY and CDR2 SVGAGI. J lost 0 bases, V lost 6 bases, and 5 bases had no gene match. CDR3 nucleotide sequence: TGTGCCAGCAGCTCTAGCGGACTCTCCTACGAGCAGTACTTC. It codes for CASSSSGLSYEQYF.

The chain recombines TRBV10-3 with TRBJ2-7, with 7 bases identical to TRBD2. CDR1 is ENHRY, CDR2 SYGVKD, per germline. The junction had 11 bases not matched to a gene; V was cut back by 7 bases and J by 2 bases. CDR3 length: 15 amino acids. The DNA of the CDR3 is TGTGCCATCAAGCAAACCCTAGCGGATCCCTACGAGCAGTACTTC. Its translation is CAIKQTLADPYEQYF.

The chain has TRBV6-1 and TRBJ2-1, with TRBD2 matching over 14 bases. Germline V gene lookup returns CDR1 MNHNS and CDR2 SASEGT. The CDR3 runs to 14 residues. Losses at the gene ends were 11 bases for V and 8 bases for J; bases not matched to a gene: 8. CDR3 in amino acids: CAGRLAGGPDEQFF. CDR3 coding DNA: TGTGCCGGCCGACTAGCGGGAGGGCCGGATGAGCAGTTCTTC.

In nucleotides, the CDR3 is TGTGCCAGCAGCTTTTGGGGGTTTGCTGAAGCTTTCTTT. It specifies CASSFWGFAEAFF. V is TRBV7-2 and J is TRBJ1-1; possible D gene TRBD1, 5 bases. CDR1 and CDR2 (germline): SGHTA, FQGNSA. CDR3 length equals 13 residues. V dropped 3 bases and J dropped 6 bases, with 11 bases sitting between them.

V usage is TRBV6-5 and J usage is TRBJ2-7; the match to TRBD2 covers 7 bases. The CDR3 totals 14 residues. Germline values: CDR1 MNHEY, CDR2 SVGAGI. Trimming cost V 4 bases and J 7 bases; bases outside gene matches: 10. CDR3 sequence reads: CASSSREATREQYF. CDR3 nucleotides: TGTGCCAGCAGTTCCCGGGAGGCTACACGGGAGCAGTACTTC.

The chain couples TRBV29-1 to TRBJ2-2; either TRBD1 or TRBD2 may fit D (5 bases each). The V gene's germline CDR1 is SQVTM and CDR2 ANQGSEA. CDR3 length equals 14 residues. This CDR3 reads CSYRGPANTGELFF. The CDR3 DNA follows: TGCAGTTACCGGGGCCCCGCGAACACCGGGGAGCTGTTTTTT.

With respect to this clone: In the same sample, other DNA sequences code for this CDR3. The chain recombines TRBV2 with TRBJ2-1; TRBD2 matches at 12 bases. The CDR3 is 15 amino acids. Per the germline V gene, CDR1 is SNHLY and CDR2 is FYNNEI. Germline trimming cut 4 bases from V and 4 bases from J; bases unmatched to any gene: 2. The CDR3 loop reads CASSGLAGGYNEQFF. In nucleotides, the CDR3 is TGTGCCAGCAGTGGGCTAGCGGGAGGGTACAATGAGCAGTTCTTC.

The genes are TRBV7-8 and TRBJ2-4; TRBD2 agrees at 7 bases. V dropped 3 bases and J dropped 5; count of bases not matched to a gene: 7. CDR1 is SGHVS and CDR2 is FQNEAQ in the germline V gene. There are 15 residues in the CDR3. This chain's CDR3 is CASSFGGRRENIQYF. CDR3 nucleotide sequence: TGTGCCAGCAGCTTCGGCGGGAGAAGGGAAAACATTCAGTACTTC.

This sequence joins TRBV7-8 and TRBJ1-2; 8 bases line up with TRBD1. Trimming took 5 bases from V and 4 from J; bases not matched to a gene: 9. CDR1 is SGHVS, CDR2 FQNEAQ, per germline. The CDR3 totals 15 residues. CDR3 loop: CASSAHRDRRYGYTF. The CDR3 nucleotides read TGTGCCAGCAGCGCCCACCGGGACAGGCGCTATGGCTACACCTTC.

V usage is TRBV7-9 and J usage is TRBJ2-2; D is undetermined. CDR1 SEHNR and CDR2 FQNEAQ come from the germline V gene (reference sequence). This CDR3 contains 12 residues. V was clipped by 7 bases and J by 5 bases, with 8 bases between them. The CDR3 nucleotides read TGTGCCAGCATACAGAAAACCGGGGAGCTGTTTTTT. Protein product: CASIQKTGELFF.

This rearrangement joins TRBV18 to TRBJ2-1; D may be TRBD1 (6 bases). CDR1 KGHSH and CDR2 LQKENI come from the germline V gene. Trimming took off 2 bases at V and 12 bases at J, with 20 bases between the two ends. The CDR3 covers 15 residues. CDR3 region: CASSPSGVTPRGQFF. CDR3 DNA sequence: TGTGCCAGCTCACCATCAGGGGTCACGCCAAGGGGGCAGTTCTTC.

This rearrangement joins TRBV18 to TRBJ2-4, with D unresolved. This CDR3 region has 16 residues. Trimming cost V 2 bases and J 0 bases, with 11 bases left between them. The germline V gene has CDR1 KGHSH and CDR2 LQKENI. CDR3 sequence: CASSPMGSIAKNIQYF. The CDR3 nucleotides are TGTGCCAGCTCACCAATGGGGTCTATAGCCAAAAACATTCAGTACTTC.

The sample holds one count of this clone. V usage is TRBV7-9 and J usage is TRBJ2-2; D gene uncertain. The CDR3 is 14 residues long. V was pared by 5 bases and J by 4 bases, with 11 bases between. Germline CDR1 SEHNR, CDR2 FQNEAQ (reference sequence). The DNA of the CDR3 is TGTGCCAGCAGCCAGCACTACGGCACCGGGGAGCTGTTTTTT. Protein product: CASSQHYGTGELFF.

The chain links TRBV7-8 to TRBJ1-2; 7 bases align to TRBD1. Germline trimming cut 1 base from V and 5 bases from J; bases unmatched to any gene: 7. CDR3 length: 15 amino acids. Germline V CDR1 and CDR2: SGHVS, FQNEAQ. CDR3 region: CASSLDRGPPYGYTF. The CDR3 DNA follows: TGTGCCAGCAGCTTAGACAGGGGCCCTCCTTATGGCTACACCTTC.

The V and J genes are TRBV18 and TRBJ2-1; the D is unclear. This CDR3 is 12 amino acids long. V lost 6 bases, J lost 6 bases, and 9 bases lay in between. Germline CDR1 is KGHSH and CDR2 is LQKENI. CDR3 amino acids: CASSYMGNEQFF. In nucleotides, the CDR3 is TGTGCCAGCTCGTATATGGGCAATGAGCAGTTCTTC.